This T cell receptor (beta chain) was identified in a study of cytomegalovirus exposure and HLA in healthy donors. The CDR3 totals 16 residues. V dropped 2 bases and J dropped 4 bases, with 18 bases sitting between them. Germline values: CDR1 MNHEY, CDR2 SVGAGI. Study-level findings and limits: Previous analysis showed most TCR beta V segments were productive about 87% or about 30% of the time.

For this clone: As yet, its antigen is unknown.

Researchers ran the PCR with 60 Vbeta and 13 Jbeta primers. Authors' methods: Unique TCR beta chains totaled about 73 million in a later count, with roughly 10 million of them shared. Sequencing used immunoSEQ multiplex PCR; TCRdb keeps in-frame clones, though not all of them. V and J calls and clone size are as listed in that table; D and trimming were resolved from the DNA. The table includes under 150,000 clones, around 82% detected once. The V call is TRBV6-5, the J call TRBJ2-7; D is undetermined. The TCR sequence derives from a male donor in good health and CMV-seropositive. Sample: PBMCs. In nucleotides, the CDR3 is TGTGCCAGCAGTTACCAACCTTCGACACCCAGTTACGAGCAGTACTTC. Its protein product is CASSYQPSTPSYEQYF.